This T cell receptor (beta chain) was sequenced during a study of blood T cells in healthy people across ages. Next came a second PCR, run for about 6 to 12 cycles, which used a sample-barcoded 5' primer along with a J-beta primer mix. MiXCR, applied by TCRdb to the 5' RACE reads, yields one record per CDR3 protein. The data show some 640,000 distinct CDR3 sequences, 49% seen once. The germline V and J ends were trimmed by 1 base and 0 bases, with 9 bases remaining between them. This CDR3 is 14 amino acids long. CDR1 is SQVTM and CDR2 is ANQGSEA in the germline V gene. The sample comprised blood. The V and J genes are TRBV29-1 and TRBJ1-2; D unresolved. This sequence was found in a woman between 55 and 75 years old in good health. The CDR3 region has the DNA TGCAGCGTTGAAGTCACAGATTCTAACTATGGCTACACCTTC. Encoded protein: CSVEVTDSNYGYTF.